The 30 T cell receptor beta chains reported below all come from one sample, sequenced in a study of blood T cell repertoires in COVID-19. The table came from immunoSEQ multiplex PCR; TCRdb's copy has only in-frame clones and leaves some out. The sample lists 25,000 to 35,000 clones; roughly 88% were seen once. Input material: peripheral blood. These receptors came from a human donor in a cohort sampled during active COVID-19.

This chain connects TRBV7-8 to TRBJ1-2; tentatively, D is TRBD1 (5 bases). Germline CDR1 reads SGHVS; CDR2 reads FQNEAQ. The CDR3 has 18 residues. Trimming took 0 bases from V and 4 from J, leaving 21 bases between them. In DNA form, the CDR3 reads TGTGCCAGCAGCTTAGCCCTCAGCTCAGGGAGGATCGGCTATGGCTACACCTTC. Encoded protein: CASSLALSSGRIGYGYTF.

Details on this clone: A read error may produce the germline difference seen at one junction end. This sequence joins TRBV5-1 and TRBJ2-7, with D perhaps matching TRBD1 (6 bases). This CDR3 has 15 residues. CDR1 and CDR2 (germline): SGHRS, YFSETQ. In nucleotides, the CDR3 is TGCGCCAGCAGCTTGTTAGGGACACTGTCCTTCGAGCAGTACTTC. Amino acids: CASSLLGTLSFEQYF.

The rearrangement joins TRBV19 to TRBJ1-2; possible D gene TRBD1, 5 bases. This CDR3 has 16 residues. CDR1 LNHDA and CDR2 SQIVND come from the germline V gene (reference sequence). Trimming removed 3 bases at V and 0 bases at J, with 14 bases between. The CDR3, as DNA: TGTGCCAGTAGTATCTTCGACGGACAAACTAACTATGGCTACACCTTC. Residues: CASSIFDGQTNYGYTF.

The table lists this clone with a count of one. The CDR3 reads CASSQPTGPRGYGYTF. The DNA of the CDR3 is TGCGCCAGCAGCCAACCGACAGGGCCTCGGGGCTATGGCTACACCTTC. This rearrangement joins TRBV4-1 to TRBJ1-2, with TRBD1 matching over 7 bases. The germline V gene has CDR1 MGHRA and CDR2 YSYEKL. V was clipped by 2 bases and J by 4 bases; unmatched bases: 10. The CDR3 totals 16 residues.

The V and J genes are TRBV10-1 and TRBJ2-1, with TRBD2 identical over 10 bases. The CDR3 loop spans 17 amino acids. V shed 0 bases and J 4 bases; nucleotides not matched to a gene: 6. Germline V gene sequence: CDR1 WNHNN, CDR2 SYGVQD (reference sequence). The CDR3 spells CASSESPGTSVYNEQFF. CDR3 nucleotides: TGCGCCAGCAGTGAGTCGCCAGGGACTAGCGTTTACAATGAGCAGTTCTTC.

The chain has TRBV19 and TRBJ1-4; a weak D match, TRBD1 (5 bases). Germline CDR1 and CDR2: LNHDA and SQIVND (reference sequence). The CDR3 totals 15 residues. V was trimmed by 5 bases and J by 4 bases, leaving 14 bases between them. CDR3 loop: CASSPRGGINEKLFF. CDR3 DNA sequence: TGTGCCAGTAGTCCCCGGGGGGGGATTAATGAAAAACTGTTTTTT.

The rearrangement links TRBV19 to TRBJ2-2; 9 bases line up with TRBD1. Germline-derived CDR1 and CDR2 are LNHDA and SQIVND (reference sequence). V was pared by 6 bases and J by 4 bases, with 18 bases of the junction left unmatched. This CDR3 region has 19 residues. The CDR3 DNA reads as TGTGCCAGTAGACAAGTACCGGGACAGGGAGTTTTAGGCACCGGGGAGCTGTTTTTT. It codes for CASRQVPGQGVLGTGELFF.

The CDR3 protein is CASSRDRVNRYTF. CDR3 nucleotide sequence: TGCGCCAGCAGCCGGGACAGGGTTAATCGATACACCTTC. This chain connects TRBV4-1 to TRBJ1-2; 9 nucleotides align to TRBD1. Germline CDR1 reads MGHRA; CDR2 reads YSYEKL. The V and J ends lost 4 bases and 11 bases, in that order; junction bases with no gene match: 8. The CDR3 extends over 13 amino acids.

J is TRBJ1-3 and V is TRBV5-1, with D possibly being TRBD1 (6 bases). The V gene's germline CDR1 is SGHRS and CDR2 YFSETQ. The V and J ends lost 0 bases and 0 bases respectively, with 7 bases between them. The CDR3 loop spans 15 amino acids. CDR3 in DNA: TGCGCCAGCAGCTTGGGGACAGTCTCTGGAAACACCATATATTTT. It codes for CASSLGTVSGNTIYF.

The chain joins TRBV7-3 to TRBJ2-5; TRBD2 agrees at 10 bases. Trimming removed 4 bases from V and 4 bases from J; junction bases left unmatched: 0. In germline, CDR1 is SGHTA, CDR2 FQGTGA. The CDR3 spans 13 residues. As DNA, the CDR3 is TGTGCCAGCAGCTGGACTAGCGGAGAGACCCAGTACTTC. It codes for CASSWTSGETQYF.

This sequence joins TRBV11-3 and TRBJ1-1; no reliable D call. The CDR3 runs 12 residues. Germline lookup yields CDR1 SGHNT and CDR2 YENEEA. With 8 bases removed from V and 0 bases from J, the gap between germline ends came to 7 bases. The CDR3, as DNA: TGTGCCAGCCGCGGGATGAACACTGAAGCTTTCTTT. Translation: CASRGMNTEAFF.

V gene TRBV7-9 combines with J gene TRBJ1-5, with D possibly matching TRBD1 (5 bases). Trimming removed 2 bases from V and 2 bases from J, with 7 bases in between. This CDR3 spans 14 amino acids. Germline CDR1 SEHNR, CDR2 FQNEAQ (reference sequence). The chain's CDR3 is CASSLQGGNQPQHF. CDR3 in DNA: TGTGCCAGCAGCTTACAAGGGGGCAATCAGCCCCAGCATTTT.

The chain couples TRBV27 to TRBJ1-3; 7 bases are shared with TRBD1. Trimming at V came to 3 bases and at J to 4 bases, leaving 6 bases not matched to a gene. Germline V gives CDR1 MNHEY, CDR2 SMNVEV (reference sequence). There are 15 residues in the CDR3. The CDR3: CASSLEGAPGNTIYF. The CDR3 DNA reads as TGTGCCAGCAGTTTGGAGGGGGCGCCCGGAAACACCATATATTTT.

J is TRBJ2-7 and V is TRBV15; 7 bases are shared with TRBD2. V dropped 2 bases and J dropped 2; count of bases not matched to a gene: 9. Germline-derived CDR1 and CDR2 are LNHNV and YYDKDF (reference sequence). The CDR3 is 16 residues long. CDR3 in DNA: TGTGCCACCAGCAGACGTGGGGGGGACCGAACCTACGAGCAGTACTTC. Protein sequence: CATSRRGGDRTYEQYF.

The J gene is TRBJ2-1, the V gene TRBV25-1; a possible D gene is TRBD2 (7 bases). V lost 7 bases to trimming and J lost 2 bases, with 9 bases between them. The CDR3 contains 13 residues. Germline V gene sequence: CDR1 MGHDK, CDR2 SYGVNS. The CDR3 nucleotides read TGTGCCAGCATGCGGGGGCCCTACAATGAGCAGTTCTTC. It translates to CASMRGPYNEQFF.

The chain couples TRBV5-1 to TRBJ2-3, with TRBD2 matching 11 bases. J lost 4 bases, V lost 0 bases, and 4 bases had no gene match. Germline CDR1 and CDR2: SGHRS and YFSETQ. This CDR3 region has 16 residues. The CDR3 here is CASSLVLAGGSDTQYF. CDR3 coding DNA: TGCGCCAGCAGCTTGGTTCTAGCGGGGGGATCAGATACGCAGTATTTT.

V gene TRBV11-1 combines with J gene TRBJ2-1; TRBD2 agrees at 13 bases. J lost 5 bases, V lost 5 bases, and 3 bases had no gene match. The CDR3 has 15 residues. Germline CDR1 is SGHAT and CDR2 is FQDESV (reference sequence). This CDR3 is CASSKGLAGNNEQFF. The CDR3 DNA sequence: TGTGCCAGCAGCAAGGGACTAGCGGGGAACAATGAGCAGTTCTTC. The full variable domain, with the rest looked up from reference TRBV11-1 and TRBJ2-1, is EAEVAQSPRYKITEKSQAVAFWCDPISGHATLYWYRQILGQGPELLVQFQDESVVDDSQLPKDRFSAERLKGVDSTLKIQPAELGDSAMYLCASSKGLAGNNEQFFGPGTRLTVL.

The chain employs TRBV29-1 and TRBJ2-6; D not certain. V was cut by 1 base and J by 0 bases, with 7 bases left in between. CDR1 is SQVTM and CDR2 is ANQGSEA in the germline V gene. The length of the CDR3 is 15 residues. In nucleotides, the CDR3 is TGCAGCGTTGAAGTCCCAGTCTCTGGGGCCAACGTCCTGACTTTC. Protein product: CSVEVPVSGANVLTF.

The V and J genes are TRBV5-1 and TRBJ1-1; TRBD1 matches at 9 bases. Germline V CDR1 and CDR2: SGHRS, YFSETQ. V gave up 4 bases and J gave up 6 bases; unmatched junction bases: 16. The CDR3 covers 17 residues. The CDR3 reads CASSSGTGWSRGSEAFF. The CDR3 region has the DNA TGCGCCAGCAGCAGCGGGACAGGGTGGAGTCGGGGTTCTGAAGCTTTCTTT.

The rearrangement uses TRBV9 and TRBJ2-7; 9 positions match TRBD1. The germline gives CDR1 SGDLS, CDR2 YYNGEE. This CDR3 has 17 amino acids. Trimming took 4 bases from V and 4 from J; bases not matched to a gene: 15. This CDR3 reads CASSPRRGTGSQYEQYF. In DNA, the CDR3 is TGTGCCAGCAGCCCCCGCCGGGGGACAGGGTCCCAATACGAGCAGTACTTC.

The chain uses TRBV12-3 or TRBV12-4 and TRBJ2-7; tentative D call: TRBD1 (6 bases). This CDR3 comprises 13 residues. The V end was cut by 4 bases, the J end by 5 bases, with 12 bases between. CDR3 DNA: TGTGCCAGCAGTTCCGGGACATCCCACGAGCAGTACTTC. Translated: CASSSGTSHEQYF.

CDR3 bases: TGTGCCAGCAGCTCGCGGGGGGCCGGGGAGACCCAGTACTTC. Amino acid sequence: CASSSRGAGETQYF. The J gene is TRBJ2-5, the V gene TRBV7-8, with TRBD2 identical over 8 bases. Trimming at V came to 4 bases and at J to 5 bases, leaving 6 bases not matched to a gene. This CDR3 has 14 residues. Germline assignment: CDR1 SGHVS and CDR2 FQNEAQ.

The gene calls are TRBV6-5 and TRBJ2-7; 8 bases are shared with TRBD2. Germline V gene data show CDR1 as MNHEY and CDR2 as SVGAGI. The ends lost 6 bases at V and 3 bases at J; junction bases unmatched: 10. There are 15 residues in the CDR3. The CDR3: CASSLEPGGIYEQYF. The DNA for the CDR3 is TGTGCCAGCAGCCTCGAGCCGGGAGGGATCTACGAGCAGTACTTC.

This chain connects TRBV11-2 to TRBJ1-1, with D hard to call. This CDR3 has 14 amino acids. Germline CDR1 and CDR2: SGHAT and FQNNGV. The V gene lost 7 bases and the J gene lost 1 base, with 13 bases spanning the gap. CDR3 sequence reads: CASTQGVANTEAFF. The DNA of the CDR3 is TGTGCCAGCACCCAAGGTGTAGCGAACACTGAAGCTTTCTTT.

This sequence joins TRBV10-3 and TRBJ2-7; tentative D call: TRBD2 (6 bases). Germline V gene lookup returns CDR1 ENHRY and CDR2 SYGVKD. Trimming removed 6 bases at V and 3 bases at J, with 18 bases between. This CDR3 is built from 15 residues. Here the CDR3 DNA reads TGTGCCATCAGAGCAACTACCGGGGGAGACTACGAGCAGTACTTC. Translating gives CAIRATTGGDYEQYF.

This clone has only one observation. V is TRBV12-5 and J is TRBJ2-1; 14 bases map to TRBD2. V shed 2 bases and J 4 bases; nucleotides not matched to a gene: 13. CDR3 length: 20 residues. Germline CDR1 reads LGHNT; CDR2 reads FRNRAP. CDR3 region: CASGLPRLRGLAGGYNEQFF. For the CDR3, the DNA is TGTGCTAGTGGTTTGCCACGTCTAAGAGGACTAGCGGGGGGTTACAATGAGCAGTTCTTC.

This rearrangement joins TRBV19 to TRBJ2-3, with 9 bases fitting TRBD1. The CDR3 covers 16 residues. The germline V gene encodes CDR1 LNHDA and CDR2 SQIVND (reference sequence). The trim removed 5 bases at V and 3 bases at J, leaving 9 bases unmatched. The CDR3 protein is CASSVNRGQSTDTQYF. In DNA form, the CDR3 reads TGTGCCAGTAGTGTAAACAGGGGGCAGTCGACAGATACGCAGTATTTT.

J is TRBJ2-7 and V is TRBV5-1, with 10 bases matching TRBD1. J gave up 3 bases and V 3 bases, and 6 bases lay outside the gene matches. The CDR3 is made up of 15 amino acids. From germline, CDR1 is SGHRS and CDR2 YFSETQ. The CDR3 sequence is CASSSGTGAFYEQYF. The DNA for the CDR3 is TGCGCCAGCAGCTCAGGGACAGGGGCTTTCTACGAGCAGTACTTC.

This clone was seen a single time. This chain uses TRBV7-3 with TRBJ2-3; 15 nucleotides line up with TRBD2. Germline V CDR1 and CDR2: SGHTA, FQGTGA. The CDR3 is 17 amino acids. V lost 5 bases to trimming and J lost 6 bases; unmatched junction nucleotides: 9. This chain's CDR3 is CASSPKGLAGGGDTQYF. CDR3 nucleotide sequence: TGTGCCAGCAGCCCGAAGGGACTAGCGGGGGGCGGGGATACGCAGTATTTT.

This clone was seen only once. The rearrangement links TRBV11-2 to TRBJ1-1; D is ambiguous. The CDR3 loop spans 12 amino acids. Trimming stripped 4 bases from V and 1 base from J, with 4 bases between. Looked up from germline, CDR1 is SGHAT and CDR2 is FQNNGV. The CDR3 DNA is TGTGCCAGCAGCTCCAAGAACACTGAAGCTTTCTTT. It translates to CASSSKNTEAFF.